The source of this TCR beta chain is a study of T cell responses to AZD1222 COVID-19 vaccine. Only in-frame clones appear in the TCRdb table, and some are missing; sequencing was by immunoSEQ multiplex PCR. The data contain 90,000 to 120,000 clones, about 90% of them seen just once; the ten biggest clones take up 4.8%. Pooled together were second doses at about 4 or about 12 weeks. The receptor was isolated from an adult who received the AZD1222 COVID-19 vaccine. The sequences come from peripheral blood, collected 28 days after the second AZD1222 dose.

The CDR3 sequence: CASSQEDRTYEQYF. CDR3 coding DNA: TGCGCCAGCAGCCAAGAAGACCGAACCTACGAGCAGTACTTC. This chain connects TRBV4-3 to TRBJ2-7; D unclear. Per germline, CDR1 LGHNA and CDR2 YSLEER. V gave up 0 bases and J gave up 2 bases, with 8 bases separating them. CDR3 length: 14 amino acids.